What follows are 32 T cell receptor beta chains derived from one specimen sequenced in a study of CD8+ T cells in alopecia areata. The authors extracted RNA and reverse transcribed it into cDNA as the sequencing template. The assay was immunoSEQ multiplex PCR, and TCRdb's table has in-frame clones only and misses some. The sample has roughly 250,000 clones, 65% to 70% seen once. Specimen: CD4+ T cells sorted from blood, collected at week 0. These receptors all come from a human donor with alopecia areata.

About this clone itself: Different DNA sequences within this sample yield the same CDR3. The rearrangement joins TRBV29-1 to TRBJ1-5, with a possible D match to TRBD1 (6 bases). The germline V gene encodes CDR1 SQVTM and CDR2 ANQGSEA. The CDR3 sequence is 14 residues long. V shed 4 bases and J shed 0 bases, with 10 bases lying between them. CDR3 nucleotides: TGCAGCGTTGGAACAGGGACTAGCAATCAGCCCCAGCATTTT. It codes for CSVGTGTSNQPQHF.

This clone was observed a few times. V and J are TRBV30 and TRBJ1-2; TRBD1 is a possible D gene (6 bases). Trimming stripped 1 base from V and 8 bases from J, with 26 bases between. The germline CDR1 and CDR2 sequences are GTSNPN and SVGIG (reference sequence). There are 17 residues in the CDR3. DNA for the CDR3: TGTGCCTGGAGTGACGCCCGACCAGGGGCAGTCCCTTCGGGCTACACCTTC. This sequence encodes CAWSDARPGAVPSGYTF.

The genes are TRBV5-6 and TRBJ2-5; no clear D. CDR3 length equals 13 residues. Trimming stripped 1 base from V and 6 bases from J, with 10 bases between. Germline V CDR1 and CDR2: SGHDT, YYEEEE. CDR3 nucleotides: TGTGCCAGCAGCTTGATTAGGTTAAAGACCCAGTACTTC. It translates to CASSLIRLKTQYF.

Ten or more counts support this clone. The V and J genes are TRBV9 and TRBJ1-2; D uncertain. This CDR3 has 14 amino acids. CDR1 and CDR2 (germline): SGDLS, YYNGEE. Trimming left V 0 bases short and J 6 bases short, with 12 bases between. The CDR3 is CASSVGPGKDGYTF. The CDR3 region has the DNA TGTGCCAGCAGCGTAGGTCCAGGCAAGGATGGCTACACCTTC.

This clone has only one observation. This rearrangement joins TRBV9 to TRBJ1-6; D unclear. Germline V gene sequence: CDR1 SGDLS, CDR2 YYNGEE. The CDR3 has 13 amino acids. V was clipped by 2 bases and J by 9 bases, with 9 bases between them. The CDR3 sequence: CASSVSGASPLHF. Written as DNA, the CDR3 is TGTGCCAGCAGCGTTTCAGGTGCTTCACCCCTCCACTTT.

The J gene is TRBJ2-5, the V gene TRBV30; 10 bases agree with TRBD1. Germline assignment: CDR1 GTSNPN and CDR2 SVGIG (reference sequence). The CDR3 spans 12 residues. After removal of 7 bases from V and 4 bases from J, the junction contained 3 bases not matched to a gene. This chain's CDR3 is CALRQGAETQYF. CDR3 nucleotide sequence: TGTGCCTTGAGACAGGGGGCAGAGACCCAGTACTTC.

The genes are TRBV4-1 and TRBJ1-6, with a tentative D call TRBD1 (6 bases). Germline V gene sequence: CDR1 MGHRA, CDR2 YSYEKL. Trimming removed 3 bases from V and 7 bases from J, with 10 bases in between. The CDR3 loop spans 14 amino acids. The CDR3 nucleotides read TGCGCCAGCAGCCAGGGACACGAGAATTCACCCCTCCACTTT. Encoded protein: CASSQGHENSPLHF.

V gene TRBV7-2 combines with J gene TRBJ1-6; D might be TRBD1 (6 bases). V shed 2 bases and J shed 9 bases, with 11 bases lying between them. Germline CDR1 is SGHTA and CDR2 is FQGNSA. The CDR3 has 14 residues. The CDR3 DNA follows: TGTGCCAGCAGCTTAAGAGGGGGTACTTCACCCCTCCACTTT. Residues: CASSLRGGTSPLHF.

This clone was recorded only once. V usage is TRBV5-1 and J usage is TRBJ1-6, with TRBD1 matching 7 bases. In germline, CDR1 is SGHRS, CDR2 YFSETQ. This CDR3 comprises 16 residues. V lost 2 bases to trimming and J lost 6 bases; unmatched junction nucleotides: 8. The DNA for the CDR3 is TGCGCCAGCAGCTTCGAACAGGGGCAGGGTAATTCACCCCTCCACTTT. Its protein product is CASSFEQGQGNSPLHF.

The V gene is TRBV30, the J gene TRBJ1-2; 7 bases are shared with TRBD1. The CDR3 is 13 amino acids. Germline assignment: CDR1 GTSNPN and CDR2 SVGIG (reference sequence). The V gene end was trimmed by 0 bases and the J gene end by 8 bases; junction bases not matched to a gene: 6. As DNA, the CDR3 is TGTGCCTGGAGTGTTACAGGGGAGGGAGGCTACACCTTC. This sequence encodes CAWSVTGEGGYTF.

A remark on this clone: The sample has other DNA sequences that encode this CDR3 too. V usage is TRBV29-1 and J usage is TRBJ2-1, with D perhaps TRBD2 (6 bases). Germline V CDR1 and CDR2: SQVTM, ANQGSEA. The V and J ends lost 0 bases and 4 bases respectively, with 10 bases between them. The length of the CDR3 is 14 residues. Here the CDR3 reads CSVEDRAGYNEQFF. CDR3 in DNA: TGCAGCGTTGAAGACAGGGCGGGGTACAATGAGCAGTTCTTC.

This rearrangement joins TRBV6-5 to TRBJ1-1; a weak D match, TRBD1 (6 bases). The CDR3 totals 12 residues. From germline, CDR1 is MNHEY and CDR2 SVGAGI. V shed 5 bases and J shed 5 bases, with 9 bases lying between them. CDR3: CASSTGRTEAFF. The CDR3 coding sequence is TGTGCCAGCAGTACAGGGAGGACTGAAGCTTTCTTT.

The V and J genes are TRBV30 and TRBJ2-7; 7 bases fit TRBD2. V gave up 0 bases and J gave up 2 bases; unmatched junction bases: 7. This CDR3 region has 15 residues. Germline V gene lookup returns CDR1 GTSNPN and CDR2 SVGIG (reference sequence). The CDR3 spells CAWSVRGGRAYEQYF. DNA for the CDR3: TGTGCCTGGAGTGTACGGGGAGGGAGGGCCTACGAGCAGTACTTC.

The chain links TRBV6-5 to TRBJ1-2, with 9 bases that match TRBD1. Looked up from germline, CDR1 is MNHEY and CDR2 is SVGAGI. V lost 5 bases, J lost 7 bases, and 8 bases stayed unmatched. CDR3 length: 14 amino acids. CDR3 nucleotides: TGTGCCAGCAGTCGAACAGGGGGCTCTGCTGGCTACACCTTC. Protein product: CASSRTGGSAGYTF.

This clone was counted a few times. The chain couples TRBV14 to TRBJ2-5; possibly TRBD1 or TRBD2 for D (6 bases each). V lost 4 bases, J lost 10 bases, and 16 bases lay in between. The CDR3 sequence is 13 residues long. Germline V lookup: CDR1 SGHDN, CDR2 FVKESK. CDR3 in amino acids: CASSLLTRGGQYF. The DNA for the CDR3 is TGTGCCAGCAGCCTTCTGACTAGAGGGGGCCAGTACTTC.

This clone was detected a few times. The V and J genes are TRBV6-4 and TRBJ2-2; D unclear. The CDR3 loop spans 13 amino acids. The V end lost 2 bases, the J end lost 3 bases, and 4 bases lay between the germline ends. The germline V gene has CDR1 MRHNA and CDR2 SNTAGT. The CDR3 spells CASSDRDTGELFF. CDR3 nucleotide sequence: TGTGCCAGCAGTGACAGGGACACCGGGGAGCTGTTTTTT.

Only a few counts were recorded for this clone. The J gene is TRBJ2-6, the V gene TRBV15; TRBD1 is a possible D gene (6 bases). CDR1 is LNHNV, CDR2 YYDKDF, per germline (reference sequence). The CDR3 covers 17 residues. With 0 bases removed from V and 2 bases from J, the gap between germline ends came to 11 bases. In DNA form, the CDR3 reads TGTGCCACCAGCAGAGATCTTGCAGGGGCTGGGGCCAACGTCCTGACTTTC. This translates into CATSRDLAGAGANVLTF.

V and J are TRBV30 and TRBJ1-6; TRBD1 might be the D (5 bases). The CDR3 has 13 residues. Germline CDR1 and CDR2: GTSNPN and SVGIG (reference sequence). Trimming left V 7 bases short and J 4 bases short, with 11 bases between. The CDR3 sequence: CALGDWYNSPLHF. CDR3 DNA sequence: TGTGCCTTAGGGGATTGGTATAATTCACCCCTCCACTTT.

The chain couples TRBV30 to TRBJ2-5, with 7 bases that match TRBD2. CDR1 is GTSNPN and CDR2 is SVGIG in the germline V gene (reference sequence). The CDR3 runs to 15 residues. V was pared by 3 bases and J by 5 bases, with 12 bases of the junction left unmatched. In DNA, the CDR3 is TGTGCCTGGAGCGTCGGGACTACTCTCGGGGAGACCCAGTACTTC. Translating it yields CAWSVGTTLGETQYF.

The rearrangement uses TRBV25-1 and TRBJ1-6, with TRBD1 matching over 8 bases. Trimming removed 2 bases from V and 5 bases from J; junction bases left unmatched: 2. The CDR3 covers 15 residues. Per the germline V gene, CDR1 is MGHDK and CDR2 is SYGVNS. The CDR3 spells CASSEMGQDNSPLHF. The CDR3 DNA sequence: TGTGCCAGCAGTGAAATGGGACAGGATAATTCACCCCTCCACTTT.

The gene calls are TRBV5-1 and TRBJ1-2, with no clear D. The CDR3 has 11 residues. The germline V gene has CDR1 SGHRS and CDR2 YFSETQ. The V and J ends lost 3 bases and 3 bases respectively, with 3 bases between them. CDR3 coding DNA: TGCGCCAGCAGCTCACACTATGGCTACACCTTC. This encodes CASSSHYGYTF.

J is TRBJ1-6 and V is TRBV30; unclear D gene. This CDR3 comprises 17 residues. Trimming shortened V by 0 bases and J by 2 bases, and 14 bases separated the two germline ends. Germline-derived CDR1 and CDR2 are GTSNPN and SVGIG (reference sequence). The CDR3 coding sequence is TGTGCCTGGAGTGTCAGTAGGGTAACCACCTATAATTCACCCCTCCACTTT. Protein sequence: CAWSVSRVTTYNSPLHF.

The chain is built from TRBV15 and TRBJ1-2, with D perhaps TRBD1 (6 bases). Trimming took off 3 bases at V and 2 bases at J, with 19 bases between the two ends. Germline CDR1 and CDR2: LNHNV and YYDKDF (reference sequence). The CDR3 length is 17 residues. This CDR3 is CATSSPPGNRANYGYTF. The CDR3 nucleotides are TGTGCCACCAGCAGCCCCCCGGGGAACAGGGCCAACTATGGCTACACCTTC.

This clone occurred a few times. The chain employs TRBV29-1 and TRBJ2-7; D is perhaps TRBD1 (6 bases). CDR1 is SQVTM, CDR2 ANQGSEA, per germline. V lost 5 bases and J 2 bases, leaving 13 bases between the germline ends. The CDR3 sequence is 13 residues long. As DNA, the CDR3 is TGCAGCGTTAAAGGGGGAGTGACCTACGAGCAGTACTTC. Its translation is CSVKGGVTYEQYF.

The chain carries TRBV9 and TRBJ2-3; TRBD1 might be the D (6 bases). The V end was cut by 0 bases, the J end by 6 bases, with 11 bases between. Germline V gene data show CDR1 as SGDLS and CDR2 as YYNGEE. This CDR3 has 14 residues. CDR3 sequence (DNA): TGTGCCAGCAGCGTAGGAACAGGGAAGGATACGCAGTATTTT. It is translated as CASSVGTGKDTQYF.

The table lists this clone with a few counts. The genes are TRBV19 and TRBJ2-5, with D tentatively TRBD2 (6 bases). The ends were cut back, 5 bases at V and 4 bases at J, with 14 bases in the middle. This CDR3 is 14 amino acids long. The germline V gene has CDR1 LNHDA and CDR2 SQIVND (reference sequence). CDR3 sequence (DNA): TGTGCCAGTAGTGCGGGACTCCCCCCAGAGACCCAGTACTTC. It translates to CASSAGLPPETQYF.

The chain is built from TRBV30 and TRBJ1-1; D uncertain. Germline V CDR1 and CDR2: GTSNPN, SVGIG (reference sequence). V lost 7 bases to trimming and J lost 0 bases, with 15 bases between them. The CDR3 spans 14 residues. CDR3 in DNA: TGTGCCTACAAATCAGGCATCCTGAACACTGAAGCTTTCTTT. It specifies CAYKSGILNTEAFF.

The V gene is TRBV13, the J gene TRBJ2-3; a possible D gene is TRBD2 (6 bases). This CDR3 has 17 residues. Germline V gene lookup returns CDR1 PRHDT and CDR2 FYEKMQ (reference sequence). Trimming removed 2 bases from V and 4 bases from J, with 19 bases in between. CDR3 in DNA: TGTGCCAGCAGCTTACCTCGTAGGGGCAGCGGGTCAGATACGCAGTATTTT. Encoded protein: CASSLPRRGSGSDTQYF.

The rearrangement joins TRBV7-2 to TRBJ1-5; no clear D gene. V lost 4 bases and J 5 bases, leaving 12 bases between the germline ends. The CDR3 sequence is 14 residues long. Germline V gene lookup returns CDR1 SGHTA and CDR2 FQGNSA. The DNA of the CDR3 is TGTGCCAGCAGCTACTCCAGGAGCTATCAGCCCCAGCATTTT. This translates into CASSYSRSYQPQHF.

The chain couples TRBV5-4 to TRBJ2-1; 8 bases match TRBD2. Germline V CDR1 and CDR2: SGHNT, YYREEE (reference sequence). The V gene end was trimmed by 0 bases and the J gene end by 5 bases; junction bases not matched to a gene: 4. The CDR3 runs 15 residues. The DNA for the CDR3 is TGTGCCAGCAGCTTGGAAGGGACTAGTGACAATGAGCAGTTCTTC. Protein product: CASSLEGTSDNEQFF.

The chain has TRBV29-1 and TRBJ1-1; D not certain. Germline CDR1 and CDR2: SQVTM and ANQGSEA. V was cut by 4 bases and J by 6 bases, with 6 bases left in between. The CDR3 covers 10 residues. This chain's CDR3 is CSVVGPEAFF. CDR3 bases: TGCAGCGTTGTTGGACCTGAAGCTTTCTTT.

The rearrangement links TRBV30 to TRBJ1-2, with a possible D match to TRBD1 (5 bases). V lost 3 bases and J lost 3, with 11 bases in between. CDR3 length: 13 residues. Germline CDR1 is GTSNPN and CDR2 is SVGIG (reference sequence). The CDR3 spells CAWSSGLHYGYTF. The CDR3 DNA is TGTGCCTGGAGCTCGGGACTCCACTATGGCTACACCTTC.